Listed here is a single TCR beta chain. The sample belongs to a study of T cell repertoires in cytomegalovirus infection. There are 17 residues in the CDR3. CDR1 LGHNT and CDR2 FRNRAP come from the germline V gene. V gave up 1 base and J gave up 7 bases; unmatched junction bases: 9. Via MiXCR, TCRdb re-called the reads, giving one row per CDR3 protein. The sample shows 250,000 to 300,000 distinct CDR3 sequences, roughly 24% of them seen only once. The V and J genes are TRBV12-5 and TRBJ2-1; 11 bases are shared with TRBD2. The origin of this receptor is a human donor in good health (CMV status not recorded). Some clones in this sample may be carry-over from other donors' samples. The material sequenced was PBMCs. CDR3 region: CASGLAIAGGQVNEQFF. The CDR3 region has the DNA TGTGCTAGTGGTTTGGCAATAGCGGGGGGGCAAGTAAATGAGCAGTTCTTC.